These 24 T cell receptor beta chains were sequenced from one sample in a study of patients and donors after allogeneic stem cell transplantation. MiXCR was run by TCRdb on the RT-PCR reads, yielding one entry per CDR3 protein. This sample carries around 150,000 distinct CDR3 sequences, about 40% of them seen once, and the ten largest clones take around 50%. The material sequenced was blood, either unsorted or a sorted T cell fraction (not recorded which). Every receptor here comes from a human donor who was either an allogeneic HSCT recipient or a stem cell or donor lymphocyte infusion donor (not recorded which). It is not recorded whose cells these are; they may come from a transplant donor.

This chain uses TRBV20-1 with TRBJ2-7; possibly TRBD1 for D (6 bases). CDR3 length equals 14 residues. V dropped 4 bases and J dropped 0 bases, with 13 bases sitting between them. Germline V CDR1 and CDR2: DFQATT, SNEGSKA (reference sequence). CDR3 DNA sequence: TGCAGTGCTAAATCGGACAGACGCTCCTACGAGCAGTACGTC. This encodes CSAKSDRRSYEQYV.

The chain employs TRBV3-1 and TRBJ2-2, with D possibly matching TRBD2 (6 bases). The CDR3 is 14 residues long. Trimming stripped 6 bases from V and 5 bases from J, with 13 bases between. Germline V gene sequence: CDR1 LGHDT, CDR2 YNNKEL (reference sequence). CDR3 amino acids: CASRTSPGTGELFF. The CDR3 DNA sequence: TGTGCCAGCAGAACTAGCCCGGGGACCGGGGAGCTGTTTTTT.

The gene calls are TRBV4-3 and TRBJ2-5, with D tentatively TRBD1 (5 bases). Trimming took 0 bases from V and 2 from J, leaving 13 bases between them. CDR1 and CDR2 from the germline V gene are LGHNA and YSLEER. The CDR3 loop spans 16 amino acids. Here the CDR3 DNA reads TGCGCCAGCAGCCAAGAACCGGCTACAGGACAAGAGACCCAGTACTTC. It encodes CASSQEPATGQETQYF.

The V and J genes are TRBV18 and TRBJ1-2; 7 nucleotides line up with TRBD1. The CDR3 length is 13 residues. V was clipped by 1 base and J by 8 bases; unmatched bases: 4. Germline CDR1 and CDR2: KGHSH and LQKENI. The CDR3 is CASSPLEGGGYTF. CDR3 DNA: TGTGCCAGCTCACCACTCGAAGGGGGCGGCTACACCTTC.

The chain is built from TRBV12-3 or TRBV12-4 and TRBJ2-6, with a possible D match to TRBD1 (6 bases). Trimming cost V 11 bases and J 0 bases, with 20 bases left between them. CDR3 size: 17 residues. CDR3 loop: CAGRPRTVTSGANVLTF. CDR3 sequence (DNA): TGTGCCGGAAGGCCCCGGACAGTGACCTCTGGGGCCAACGTCCTGACTTTC.

The chain recombines TRBV12-3 or TRBV12-4 with TRBJ1-5; 8 bases line up with TRBD1. This CDR3 is 13 amino acids long. With V trimmed by 6 bases and J by 8 bases, 6 bases remained unmatched. The CDR3 region has the DNA TGTGCCAGCAGCCAGGGGGCGCCGGAGCCCCAGCATTTT. It yields the protein CASSQGAPEPQHF.

This chain joins TRBV12-3 or TRBV12-4 and TRBJ2-4, with D perhaps TRBD1 or TRBD2 (6 bases each). Between the trimmed V and J ends, which lost 6 bases and 15 bases, there was a span of 21 bases. CDR3 length equals 13 residues. The CDR3 is CASSPRGATTWYF. The CDR3 DNA reads TGTGCCAGCAGCCCTAGGGGGGCAACCACTTGGTACTTC.

V is TRBV12-3 or TRBV12-4 and J is TRBJ1-4; possibly TRBD1 for D (6 bases). The CDR3 has 15 residues. V lost 3 bases and J 8 bases, leaving 16 bases between the germline ends. The CDR3 sequence is CASSFRGKVFEKLFF. DNA for the CDR3: TGTGCCAGCAGTTTCAGGGGAAAGGTTTTCGAAAAACTGTTTTTT.

This chain joins TRBV4-1 and TRBJ1-1, with D perhaps TRBD1 (6 bases). Germline V lookup: CDR1 MGHRA, CDR2 YSYEKL. V lost 1 base and J 1 base, leaving 10 bases between the germline ends. CDR3 length: 15 amino acids. The CDR3 DNA is TGCGCCAGCAGCCAAGGTGGAGGGGGGAACACTGAAGCTTTCTTT. Translating it yields CASSQGGGGNTEAFF.

The J gene is TRBJ1-5, the V gene TRBV3-1, with D hard to call. V was clipped by 2 bases and J by 6 bases, with 5 bases between them. This CDR3 has 12 residues. Germline CDR1 reads LGHDT; CDR2 reads YNNKEL (reference sequence). The CDR3 DNA reads as TGTGCCAGCAGCCAATACGGTCAGCCCCAGCATTTT. This encodes CASSQYGQPQHF.

This clonotype came up a few times. V and J are TRBV6-2 or TRBV6-3 and TRBJ1-5; TRBD1 matches at 9 bases. The CDR3 length is 17 residues. CDR1 is MNHEY, CDR2 SVGEGT, per germline. Unmatched junction bases numbered 11, after V lost 6 bases and J lost 2 bases. CDR3 amino acids: CASSQDRGGPGNQPQHF. DNA for the CDR3: TGTGCCAGCAGCCAGGACAGGGGTGGTCCTGGCAATCAGCCCCAGCATTTT.

This clonotype was seen a single time. The V gene is TRBV6-5, the J gene TRBJ1-1; perhaps TRBD1 as D (6 bases). Germline V gene lookup returns CDR1 MNHEY and CDR2 SVGAGI. The CDR3 runs to 16 residues. Between the trimmed V and J ends, which lost 0 bases and 5 bases, there was a span of 16 bases. The CDR3 DNA is TGTGCCAGCAGTTACTCCCCAGGGGCGCAGGAGACTGAAGCTTTCTTT. It encodes CASSYSPGAQETEAFF.

The chain joins TRBV28 to TRBJ2-3, with 9 bases aligning to TRBD2. After removal of 5 bases from V and 6 bases from J, the junction contained 9 bases not matched to a gene. CDR3 size: 15 residues. Looked up from germline, CDR1 is MDHEN and CDR2 is SYDVKM. CDR3 in DNA: TGTGCCAGCAGTACCTCCCGGGCGGGGGGGGATACGCAGTATTTT. Encoded protein: CASSTSRAGGDTQYF.

This chain joins TRBV30 and TRBJ1-5; no firm D call. Germline V gene lookup returns CDR1 GTSNPN and CDR2 SVGIG (reference sequence). Between the trimmed V and J ends, which lost 3 bases and 6 bases, there was a span of 12 bases. This CDR3 region has 13 residues. DNA for the CDR3: TGTGCCTGGAGCCTGGGGATTGGTCAGCCCCAGCATTTT. Its translation is CAWSLGIGQPQHF. The whole variable domain, remainder taken from reference TRBV30 and TRBJ1-5, is SQTIHQWPATLVQPVGSPLSLECTVEGTSNPNLYWYRQAAGRGLQLLFYSVGIGQISSEVPQNLSASRPQDRQFILSSKKLLLSDSGFYLCAWSLGIGQPQHFGDGTRLSIL.

V usage is TRBV5-1 and J usage is TRBJ1-4; 9 nucleotides line up with TRBD1. J was trimmed by 12 bases and V by 0 bases; bases with no gene match: 9. This CDR3 is built from 15 residues. From germline, CDR1 is SGHRS and CDR2 YFSETQ. In nucleotides, the CDR3 is TGCGCCAGCAGCTTGGGGGGACAGGGTCTGAGAGAACTGTTTTTT. Translating it yields CASSLGGQGLRELFF.

This clonotype was seen a handful of times. The chain uses TRBV20-1 and TRBJ1-4; D uncertain. Trimming shortened V by 6 bases and J by 0 bases, and 8 bases separated the two germline ends. CDR1 and CDR2 from the germline V gene are DFQATT and SNEGSKA (reference sequence). The CDR3 extends over 13 amino acids. CDR3 sequence: CSAYLATNEKLFF. The CDR3 DNA reads TGCAGTGCATACTTGGCAACTAATGAAAAACTGTTTTTT.

This clonotype has more than one count but fewer than ten. The V gene is TRBV5-1, the J gene TRBJ1-2; no firm D call. This CDR3 is 14 amino acids long. V lost 0 bases and J 7 bases, leaving 13 bases between the germline ends. Germline V lookup: CDR1 SGHRS, CDR2 YFSETQ. As DNA, the CDR3 is TGCGCCAGCAGCTTGGCCATTGACCCAAGTGGCTACACCTTC. It encodes CASSLAIDPSGYTF. Based on the CDR3 plus reference TRBV5-1 and TRBJ1-2, the full variable domain is KAGVTQTPRYLIKTRGQQVTLSCSPISGHRSVSWYQQTPGQGLQFLFEYFSETQRNKGNFPGRFSGRQFSNSRSEMNVSTLELGDSALYLCASSLAIDPSGYTFGSGTRLTVV.

This clonotype was detected only a few times. The CDR3 here is CASSFLDMGTEAFF. The CDR3 DNA follows: TGTGCCAGCAGCTTTCTCGACATGGGGACTGAAGCTTTCTTT. This chain connects TRBV5-5 to TRBJ1-1; no clear D gene. The CDR3 is made up of 14 amino acids. Germline V gene data show CDR1 as SGHKS and CDR2 as YYEKEE (reference sequence). V lost 2 bases and J lost 5, with 13 bases in between.

This clonotype was counted once. The chain links TRBV6-2 or TRBV6-3 to TRBJ2-1; the match to TRBD2 covers 14 bases. Germline V gene sequence: CDR1 MNHEY, CDR2 SVGEGT. J lost 9 bases, V lost 6 bases, and 4 bases had no gene match. CDR3 length: 14 amino acids. In DNA form, the CDR3 reads TGTGCCAGCAGCCCCGGACTAGCGGGGGGTGAGCAGTTCTTC. This codes for CASSPGLAGGEQFF.

This chain uses TRBV27 with TRBJ1-1; tentatively, D is TRBD1 (6 bases). Trimming took 3 bases from V and 0 from J, leaving 11 bases between them. Per germline, CDR1 MNHEY and CDR2 SMNVEV (reference sequence). The CDR3 has 15 amino acids. CDR3 residues: CASSLTGFMNTEAFF. CDR3 bases: TGTGCCAGCAGTTTGACAGGTTTCATGAACACTGAAGCTTTCTTT.

Comments on this clonotype: This CDR3 is missing its conserved last phenylalanine or tryptophan, likely due to a read error. The chain couples TRBV7-9 to TRBJ2-1; D uncertain. Germline-derived CDR1 and CDR2 are SEHNR and FQNEAQ (reference sequence). V was shortened by 5 bases and J by 4 bases, with 15 bases between the two germline ends. The CDR3 has 15 amino acids. The CDR3 region is CASSPDGLPYNEQFS. The CDR3 DNA reads as TGTGCCAGCAGCCCCGACGGGCTACCTTACAATGAGCAGTTCTCC.

This clonotype was picked up a small number of times. The J gene is TRBJ1-1, the V gene TRBV29-1; no definite D call. Per germline, CDR1 SQVTM and CDR2 ANQGSEA. The V gene lost 2 bases and the J gene lost 0 bases, with 7 bases spanning the gap. CDR3 length: 13 amino acids. CDR3 amino acids: CSVEIGMNTEAFF. The CDR3 DNA reads as TGCAGCGTTGAAATTGGGATGAACACTGAAGCTTTCTTT.

This clonotype turned up a few times. The J gene is TRBJ2-5, the V gene TRBV27; D may match TRBD1 or TRBD2 (6 bases each). The CDR3 is 17 amino acids. V dropped 3 bases and J dropped 3 bases, with 20 bases sitting between them. Germline CDR1 MNHEY, CDR2 SMNVEV (reference sequence). CDR3 DNA: TGTGCCAGCAGTTTGCTGGGGGGCGGGCATACGAAAGAGACCCAGTACTTC. Translated, it gives CASSLLGGGHTKETQYF.

The CDR3 region is CASSQVDGDGYTF. For the CDR3, the DNA is TGTGCCAGCAGCCAAGTGGACGGAGATGGCTACACCTTC. The gene calls are TRBV3-1 and TRBJ1-2; D remains ambiguous. Trimming stripped 1 base from V and 6 bases from J, with 9 bases between. This CDR3 is 13 amino acids long. Germline CDR1 and CDR2: LGHDT and YNNKEL (reference sequence).